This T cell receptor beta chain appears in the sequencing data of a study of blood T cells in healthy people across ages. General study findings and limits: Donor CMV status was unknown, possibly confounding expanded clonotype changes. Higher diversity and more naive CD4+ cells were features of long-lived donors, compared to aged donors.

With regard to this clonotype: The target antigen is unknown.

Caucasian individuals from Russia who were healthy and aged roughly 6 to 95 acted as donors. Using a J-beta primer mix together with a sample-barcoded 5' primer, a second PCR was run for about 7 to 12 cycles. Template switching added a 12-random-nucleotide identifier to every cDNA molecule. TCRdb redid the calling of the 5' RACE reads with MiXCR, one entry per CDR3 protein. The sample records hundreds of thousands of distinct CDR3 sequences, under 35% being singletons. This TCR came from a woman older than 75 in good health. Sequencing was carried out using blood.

In DNA form, the CDR3 reads TGTGCCAGCAAAGGACAGGGTGGCACTGAAGCTTTCTTT. It codes for CASKGQGGTEAFF. The rearrangement joins TRBV6-6 to TRBJ1-1; 8 bases are a match to TRBD1. Trimming cost V 7 bases and J 4 bases; bases outside gene matches: 5. Germline V gene sequence: CDR1 MNHNY, CDR2 SVGAGI (reference sequence). This CDR3 comprises 13 residues.